This T cell receptor (beta chain) was identified during a study of Ad26.COV2.S vaccination and SARS-CoV-2 variants. The V gene lost 0 bases and the J gene lost 0 bases, with 6 bases spanning the gap. The CDR3 runs 15 residues. Germline lookup yields CDR1 MNHEY and CDR2 SVGAGI. The treatment is: approximately 18 received Ad26.COV2.S at low or high dose, single or two shots; roughly five received placebo; per-sample allocation not given. After the first vaccine or placebo injection, samples were drawn on day 63. Vaccine was an Ad26 vector expressing Wuhan-strain SARS-CoV-2 spike. Some clones are missing from TCRdb's copy, which holds only in-frame ones; the method was immunoSEQ multiplex PCR. The sample includes roughly 350,000 clones, approximately 86% seen only once; the top ten take about 10%.

The sequence came from a person between 18 and 60 years old who received the Ad26.COV2.S COVID-19 vaccine or a placebo. This chain links TRBV6-5 with TRBJ1-3, with D uncertain. The source was peripheral blood, collected in a trial of Ad26.COV2.S vaccine versus placebo. Here the CDR3 reads CASSYSGFSGNTIYF. For the CDR3, the DNA is TGTGCCAGCAGTTACTCTGGCTTCTCTGGAAACACCATATATTTT.